The source of this TCR beta chain is a study of radiation and T cells in renal cell carcinoma. Study-wide results and limits: From baseline, blood top tumor clonotypes peaked at 2 weeks post-radiation. No pretreatment tumor biopsies were available for baseline clonotypes.

A word on this clone: Its antigen is unidentified.

Germline-derived CDR1 and CDR2 are GTSNPN and SVGIG (reference sequence). Between the trimmed V and J ends, which lost 0 bases and 2 bases, there was a span of 5 bases. The CDR3 length is 13 residues. Libraries were prepared by immunoSEQ multiplex PCR; TCRdb keeps only in-frame clonotypes and omits some of them. The sample consists of approximately 140,000 clones, approximately 82% of them appearing once. Time point meaning: baseline pretreatment blood. As for treatment: 15 Gy SBRT to primary tumor, nephrectomy 4 weeks later. Blood was sampled at baseline, 2 weeks and 4 weeks after SBRT. Clear cell pathology was present in this patient's renal cell carcinoma.

This clonotype was obtained from a woman in her forties or fifties with renal cell carcinoma. J is TRBJ2-1 and V is TRBV30; D uncertain. The specimen was blood, collected from a patient whose treatment included radiotherapy and nephrectomy. Here the CDR3 DNA reads TGTGCCTGGAGTGTCAGCGCCTACAATGAGCAGTTCTTC. Encoded protein: CAWSVSAYNEQFF.